This TCR beta chain was identified in a study of T cell responses to AZD1222 COVID-19 vaccine. Notes on the study in general: Clonal diversity may have been underestimated, and the donors were mostly white British, with more females than males. Breadth and depth of Spike-specific TCRs rose after two AZD1222 doses. Among vaccine-associated CD4 TCRs, coverage spanned spike, with dominance at 160-218 and 743-854.

The repertoire was sequenced with immunoSEQ multiplex PCR; TCRdb's copy has only in-frame clones and lacks some. The sample holds roughly 99,000 clones; about 93% are singletons and the top ten take roughly 6%. The analysis combined second doses at about 4 or about 12 weeks. As regards this clone: Its antigen is unidentified.

The CDR3 covers 14 residues. With V trimmed by 4 bases and J by 7 bases, 0 bases remained unmatched. Germline loops: CDR1 KGHSH, CDR2 LQKENI. This material consisted of peripheral blood, taken 28 days after the second AZD1222 dose. This TCR was sampled from an adult who received the AZD1222 COVID-19 vaccine. The rearrangement uses TRBV18 and TRBJ2-1; 14 bases align to TRBD2. The DNA of the CDR3 is TGTGCCAGCTCACGACTAGCGGGAGGGAATGAGCAGTTCTTC. This gives the protein CASSRLAGGNEQFF.